The T cell receptor beta chain under discussion was sequenced for a study of blood T cell repertoires in COVID-19. On the study more broadly: Researchers got acute and convalescent COVID-19 samples from the United States, Italy and Spain. The analysed material was cDNA or gDNA that came from T cells, B-cell-depleted T cells, or PBMCs.

V was pared by 3 bases and J by 1 base, with 12 bases between. The CDR3 consists of 15 residues. The V gene's germline CDR1 is KGHSH and CDR2 LQKENI. Assay used: immunoSEQ multiplex PCR; TCRdb lists only in-frame clones, some missing. The repertoire includes more than 75,000 clones, roughly 78% of them detected once, and over 9.5% sits in the top ten. Sequencing used peripheral blood. This receptor was taken from a man aged 60 to 75 with acute or convalescent COVID-19. J is TRBJ1-2 and V is TRBV18, with D hard to call. CDR3 DNA sequence: TGTGCCAGCTCACCTGGGAGTGCTGATAACTATGGCTACACCTTC. Its protein is CASSPGSADNYGYTF.